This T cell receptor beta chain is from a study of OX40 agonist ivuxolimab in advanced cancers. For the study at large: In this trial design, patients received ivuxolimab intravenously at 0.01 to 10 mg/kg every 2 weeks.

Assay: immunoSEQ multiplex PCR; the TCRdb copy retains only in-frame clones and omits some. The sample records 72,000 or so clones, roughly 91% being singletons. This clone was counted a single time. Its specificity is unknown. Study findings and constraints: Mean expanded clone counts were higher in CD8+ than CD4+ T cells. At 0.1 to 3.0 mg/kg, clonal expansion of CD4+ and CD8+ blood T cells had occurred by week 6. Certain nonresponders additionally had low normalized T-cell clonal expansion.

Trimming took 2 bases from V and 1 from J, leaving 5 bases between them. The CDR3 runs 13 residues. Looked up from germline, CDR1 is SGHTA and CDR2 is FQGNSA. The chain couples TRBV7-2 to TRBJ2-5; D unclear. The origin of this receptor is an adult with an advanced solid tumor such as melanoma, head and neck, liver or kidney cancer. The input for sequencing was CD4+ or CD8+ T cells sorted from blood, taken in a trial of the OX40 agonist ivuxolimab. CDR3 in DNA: TGTGCCAGCAGCTTACGACTCCAAGAGACCCAGTACTTC. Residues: CASSLRLQETQYF.